What follows are 17 T cell receptor beta chains derived from one specimen sequenced in a study of a mutant IDH1 vaccine in newly diagnosed glioma (dated by TCRdb to the early 2020s). What the time point label conveys for this sample: baseline, week 1 (first vaccination visit). This specimen's treatment or condition label, interpreted: pre-vaccination baseline after standard-of-care therapy. The library was generated by the immunoSEQ multiplex PCR assay. TCRdb limited this immuneACCESS table to in-frame rearrangements with V and J called. A share of clones is missing; checked studies link under half to unresolved V genes, and the rest is unexplained. The sample table shows 30,000 to 40,000 clones, and around 80% are seen once. The ten top clones hold 7.5% to 9.5% of the sample. Sequences were derived from PBMCs, sampled from a glioma patient treated with radiotherapy, temozolomide or both. These receptors were obtained from a man aged 35 to 55 with glioma. Some clones in this sample may be carry-over from other donors' samples.

This clone showed up just a few times. Other DNA sequences in the sample encode the same CDR3. The rearrangement uses TRBV18 and TRBJ1-1; D call uncertain. The CDR3 totals 15 residues. Per germline, CDR1 KGHSH and CDR2 LQKENI. V shed 6 bases and J shed 1 base, with 15 bases lying between them. CDR3 sequence reads: CASSPQRTANTEAFF. CDR3 DNA: TGTGCCAGCTCCCCGCAGCGGACGGCGAACACTGAAGCTTTCTTT.

V and J are TRBV29-1 and TRBJ2-7; D gene ambiguous. V was trimmed by 0 bases and J by 5 bases, leaving 11 bases between them. The CDR3 spans 13 residues. Germline-derived CDR1 and CDR2 are SQVTM and ANQGSEA. The CDR3 DNA reads as TGCAGCGTTGAAGATTACCGCAGCAACGAGCAGTACTTC. Residues: CSVEDYRSNEQYF.

This clone is judged medium-sized (0.01 to 0.1%). The rearrangement uses TRBV5-1 and TRBJ1-5, with TRBD1 as a possible D gene (6 bases). Germline V CDR1 and CDR2: SGHRS, YFSETQ. V gave up 0 bases and J gave up 9 bases, with 16 bases separating them. The CDR3 has 15 residues. CDR3 nucleotides: TGCGCCAGCAGCTTGGATTGGCCAGGGGCCTGGCCCCAGCATTTT. Its translation is CASSLDWPGAWPQHF.

This sequence joins TRBV7-2 and TRBJ2-7; tentative D call: TRBD2 (5 bases). The V end lost 5 bases, the J end lost 7 bases, and 21 bases lay between the germline ends. The CDR3 sequence is 15 residues long. The V gene's germline CDR1 is SGHTA and CDR2 FQGNSA. The CDR3 loop reads CASSLLPGLRIEQYF. The CDR3 nucleotides are TGTGCCAGCAGCCTCCTCCCTGGACTTCGAATAGAGCAGTACTTC.

V is TRBV25-1 and J is TRBJ2-1, with a weak D call TRBD1 (6 bases). Germline V gene sequence: CDR1 MGHDK, CDR2 SYGVNS. The CDR3 runs 14 residues. Trimming stripped 5 bases from V and 5 bases from J, with 13 bases between. CDR3 amino acids: CASSQEGGNNEQFF. CDR3 nucleotide sequence: TGTGCCAGCAGTCAAGAAGGGGGTAACAATGAGCAGTTCTTC. Full variable domain (rest looked up from reference TRBV25-1 and TRBJ2-1): EADIYQTPRYLVIGTGKKITLECSQTMGHDKMYWYQQDPGMELHLIHYSYGVNSTEKGDLSSESTVSRIRTEHFPLTLESARPSHTSQYLCASSQEGGNNEQFFGPGTRLTVL.

The rearrangement uses TRBV6-5 and TRBJ1-4; D ambiguous. From germline, CDR1 is MNHEY and CDR2 SVGAGI. The CDR3 spans 15 residues. V was clipped by 0 bases and J by 6 bases, with 11 bases between them. The CDR3 nucleotides read TGTGCCAGCAGTTACTCAGGAGTTGTGCATGAAAAACTGTTTTTT. Its protein product is CASSYSGVVHEKLFF.

V is TRBV30 and J is TRBJ1-1; D remains ambiguous. This CDR3 spans 13 amino acids. V was clipped by 2 bases and J by 4 bases, with 11 bases between them. Germline V CDR1 and CDR2: GTSNPN, SVGIG (reference sequence). The CDR3 DNA reads TGTGCCTGGAGTAAAGGGCCCACCACTGAAGCTTTCTTT. Its protein product is CAWSKGPTTEAFF.

This sequence joins TRBV7-2 and TRBJ1-2; no firm D call. Germline V gene lookup returns CDR1 SGHTA and CDR2 FQGNSA. This CDR3 comprises 14 residues. V was clipped by 3 bases and J by 5 bases, with 13 bases between them. CDR3 DNA: TGTGCCAGCAGCTTGGCCGTTTTGGGGTATGGCTACACCTTC. Translating it yields CASSLAVLGYGYTF. Full variable domain (rest looked up from reference TRBV7-2 and TRBJ1-2): GAGVSQSPSNKVTEKGKDVELRCDPISGHTALYWYRQSLGQGLEFLIYFQGNSAPDKSGLPSDRFSAERTGGSVSTLTIQRTQQEDSAVYLCASSLAVLGYGYTFGSGTRLTVV.

The V and J genes are TRBV10-3 and TRBJ2-7, with D possibly TRBD1 on 5 matching bases. Germline V gene sequence: CDR1 ENHRY, CDR2 SYGVKD. The CDR3 has 12 residues. The V gene lost 10 bases and the J gene lost 0 bases, with 10 bases spanning the gap. The CDR3 DNA is TGTGCCACGACAGAGAGCTCCTACGAGCAGTACTTC. Amino acid sequence: CATTESSYEQYF.

The chain recombines TRBV4-3 with TRBJ2-1; D unclear. The ends were cut back, 0 bases at V and 8 bases at J, with 14 bases in the middle. Germline V gene data show CDR1 as LGHNA and CDR2 as YSLEER. CDR3 size: 15 residues. The CDR3: CASSQDSGVSYEQFF. In DNA, the CDR3 is TGCGCCAGCAGCCAAGATTCAGGAGTTAGCTATGAGCAGTTCTTC.

This clone appeared a single time. The genes are TRBV18 and TRBJ1-1; 8 bases map to TRBD1. CDR1 and CDR2 from the germline V gene are KGHSH and LQKENI. The CDR3 loop spans 14 amino acids. V was pared by 6 bases and J by 7 bases, with 10 bases of the junction left unmatched. The CDR3 region has the DNA TGTGCCAGCTCTCCGGACAGGGTTGAGGGTGAAGCTTTCTTT. Its translation is CASSPDRVEGEAFF.

This rearrangement joins TRBV14 to TRBJ2-5; 7 nucleotides match TRBD2. Germline CDR1 is SGHDN and CDR2 is FVKESK. There are 17 residues in the CDR3. With V trimmed by 4 bases and J by 4 bases, 15 bases remained unmatched. CDR3 amino acids: CASSRTLPTSPGETQYF. The CDR3 bases are TGTGCCAGCAGCCGCACCCTGCCGACTAGCCCAGGAGAGACCCAGTACTTC.

This clone was seen a single time. The chain carries TRBV2 and TRBJ2-3; D gene unclear. The germline CDR1 and CDR2 sequences are SNHLY and FYNNEI. Between the trimmed V and J ends, which lost 1 base and 6 bases, there was a span of 14 bases. The CDR3 is 15 residues long. CDR3 loop: CASSEVWALGDTQYF. The CDR3 bases are TGTGCCAGCAGTGAAGTTTGGGCCCTGGGGGATACGCAGTATTTT.

The chain is built from TRBV6-5 and TRBJ2-1; a possible D gene is TRBD2 (6 bases). The V and J ends lost 7 bases and 13 bases respectively, with 20 bases between them. Germline CDR1 MNHEY, CDR2 SVGAGI. The CDR3 has 13 amino acids. The CDR3 DNA reads TGTGCCAGCACCCCCCCGGGCGAGGGAGGACAGTTCTTC. Protein: CASTPPGEGGQFF.

J is TRBJ1-1 and V is TRBV9, with D unresolved. CDR3 size: 18 residues. V was clipped by 0 bases and J by 0 bases, with 18 bases between them. The V gene's germline CDR1 is SGDLS and CDR2 YYNGEE. CDR3 in DNA: TGTGCCAGCAGCGTAGGGGGAGCCTCAGGACTTATGAACACTGAAGCTTTCTTT. Encoded protein: CASSVGGASGLMNTEAFF.

The V gene is TRBV18, the J gene TRBJ1-2, with 8 bases matching TRBD1. The V and J ends lost 5 bases and 4 bases, in that order; junction bases with no gene match: 3. The CDR3 sequence is 13 residues long. In germline, CDR1 is KGHSH, CDR2 LQKENI. The CDR3, as DNA: TGTGCCAGCTCAGGACAGGGAGTCTATGGCTACACCTTC. This gives the protein CASSGQGVYGYTF.

This chain uses TRBV2 with TRBJ2-7; D is unclear. Germline assignment: CDR1 SNHLY and CDR2 FYNNEI. V was pared by 2 bases and J by 3 bases, with 17 bases between. This CDR3 is built from 16 residues. CDR3 DNA: TGTGCCAGCAGTGAACTGAGTCTGTCGTACAGCTACGAGCAGTACTTC. The encoded protein is CASSELSLSYSYEQYF.